The clone carrying this T cell receptor (beta chain) was counted between two and nine times. Its antigen is not known. The sample belongs to a study of cytotoxic CD8 clonotypes in ibrutinib-treated CLL. TCRdb's table, derived via immunoSEQ multiplex PCR, lists solely in-frame clones and lacks some. Of some 200,000 clones in the sample, around 72% are singletons; the top ten hold under 15%. Losses at the gene ends were 2 bases for V and 6 bases for J; bases not matched to a gene: 6. This CDR3 has 15 residues. Germline V CDR1 and CDR2: MDHEN, SYDVKM. Findings and limits, study-wide: For progressing versus sustained-remission patients, sampling times were not the same.

The J gene is TRBJ2-5, the V gene TRBV28; 10 bases are shared with TRBD1. The source material was PBMCs, sampled after 24 months of ibrutinib treatment. The TCR originated in a human donor with chronic lymphocytic leukemia. In DNA form, the CDR3 reads TGTGCCAGCAGTTTACCTCGGACAGGGGGAAAGACCCAGTACTTC. This gives the protein CASSLPRTGGKTQYF.